This record concerns one TCR beta chain sequence. This record comes from a study of blood T cells in healthy people across ages. For the second PCR, which ran for roughly 7 to 11 cycles, a sample-barcoded 5' primer and a J-beta primer mix were used. TCRdb used MiXCR to reprocess the 5' RACE reads, holding one entry per CDR3 protein. The repertoire has more than 1.4 million distinct CDR3 sequences, roughly 40% of them found once; the top ten carry approximately 7.9%. The CDR3 sequence is 12 residues long. V gave up 5 bases and J gave up 6 bases, with 13 bases separating them. The germline CDR1 and CDR2 sequences are GTSNPN and SVGIG (reference sequence).

This chain joins TRBV30 and TRBJ1-2, with TRBD1 as a possible D gene (6 bases). This sequence was found in a woman aged 18-29 years in good health. Specimen: blood. CDR3 loop: CAWARGEHGYTF. The CDR3 DNA is TGTGCCTGGGCCAGGGGAGAGCATGGCTACACCTTC.